Listed here are 12 T cell receptor beta chains from one sample, sequenced in a study of blood T cells in healthy people across ages. A J-beta primer mix and a sample-barcoded 5' primer were used in a second PCR of roughly 6 to 11 cycles. One entry per CDR3 protein results from TCRdb running MiXCR on the 5' RACE reads. This sample yields about 380,000 distinct CDR3 sequences, of which 52% are seen a single time; roughly 51% belongs to the top ten. Material for sequencing was blood. These receptor sequences come from a man aged 60-69 years in good health.

This rearrangement joins TRBV15 to TRBJ1-6; D not certain. The CDR3 is 13 amino acids. Trimming shortened V by 0 bases and J by 8 bases, and 5 bases separated the two germline ends. Germline V gene sequence: CDR1 LNHNV, CDR2 YYDKDF (reference sequence). CDR3 sequence reads: CATSRDRYSPLHF. The CDR3 coding sequence is TGTGCCACCAGCAGAGATCGGTATTCACCCCTCCACTTT. The full variable domain, completed using reference TRBV15 and TRBJ1-6, is DAMVIQNPRYQVTQFGKPVTLSCSQTLNHNVMYWYQQKSSQAPKLLFHYYDKDFNNEADTPDNFQSRRPNTSFCFLDIRSPGLGDTAMYLCATSRDRYSPLHFGNGTRLTVT.

This chain links TRBV20-1 with TRBJ2-3, with D maybe TRBD1 (5 bases). Deletions cut 4 bases from V and 5 bases from J, with 13 bases between. This CDR3 has 13 residues. In germline, CDR1 is DFQATT, CDR2 SNEGSKA (reference sequence). CDR3 region: CSATGARIDTQYF. For the CDR3, the DNA is TGCAGTGCTACTGGGGCGCGTATAGATACGCAGTATTTT.

V gene TRBV20-1 combines with J gene TRBJ2-1, with D tentatively TRBD2 (7 bases). The CDR3 consists of 16 residues. Germline V gene lookup returns CDR1 DFQATT and CDR2 SNEGSKA (reference sequence). The ends were cut back, 5 bases at V and 5 bases at J, with 22 bases in the middle. CDR3 bases: TGCAGTGCTTTGGCGGGGGCCCCAAAGGGGCACAATGAGCAGTTCTTC. This encodes CSALAGAPKGHNEQFF.

J is TRBJ2-1 and V is TRBV20-1; 13 bases map to TRBD2. The germline V gene encodes CDR1 DFQATT and CDR2 SNEGSKA (reference sequence). The J segment lost 6 bases and the V segment lost 1 base, leaving 9 bases of the junction unmatched. The length of the CDR3 is 17 residues. CDR3 bases: TGCAGTGCTAGAGTGCGGACTAGCGGGAGCAAGATCAATGAGCAGTTCTTC. It is translated as CSARVRTSGSKINEQFF.

In its sample, this clonotype was seen many times. The chain couples TRBV29-1 to TRBJ2-5; D is unresolved. V dropped 2 bases and J dropped 5 bases, with 15 bases sitting between them. CDR1 is SQVTM and CDR2 is ANQGSEA in the germline V gene. The CDR3 runs 14 residues. CDR3: CSVERAPRRETQYF. The CDR3 nucleotides read TGCAGCGTTGAACGAGCGCCCAGGCGGGAGACCCAGTACTTC.

The rearrangement uses TRBV29-1 and TRBJ1-2; tentatively, D is TRBD1 (5 bases). V was clipped by 4 bases and J by 0 bases, with 12 bases between them. This CDR3 region has 14 residues. Germline CDR1 is SQVTM and CDR2 is ANQGSEA. In nucleotides, the CDR3 is TGCAGCGTTGTAGAGCAGGGCGCTAACTATGGCTACACCTTC. Amino acids: CSVVEQGANYGYTF. The whole variable domain, filled in from reference TRBV29-1 and TRBJ1-2, reads SAVISQKPSRDICQRGTSLTIQCQVDSQVTMMFWYRQQPGQSLTLIATANQGSEATYESGFVIDKFPISRPNLTFSTLTVSNMSPEDSSIYLCSVVEQGANYGYTFGSGTRLTVV.

This chain links TRBV15 with TRBJ2-5; possibly TRBD2 for D (6 bases). The CDR3 is 15 residues long. CDR1 is LNHNV, CDR2 YYDKDF, per germline (reference sequence). Deletions cut 5 bases from V and 11 bases from J, with 24 bases between. For the CDR3, the DNA is TGTGCCACCAGCCCCCAGATCCGGGAGCTTGGTGAGCAGTACTTC. Residues: CATSPQIRELGEQYF.

This clonotype was picked up many times. This rearrangement joins TRBV5-1 to TRBJ1-2; TRBD1 might be the D (6 bases). Trimming removed 0 bases at V and 5 bases at J, with 17 bases between. CDR3 length: 16 amino acids. The V gene's germline CDR1 is SGHRS and CDR2 YFSETQ. This chain's CDR3 is CASSLATAGRGYGYTF. CDR3 sequence (DNA): TGCGCCAGCAGCTTGGCCACCGCAGGGAGGGGGTATGGCTACACCTTC.

The chain carries TRBV5-1 and TRBJ2-4; 8 bases agree with TRBD1. The CDR3 is made up of 14 amino acids. J was trimmed by 10 bases and V by 4 bases; bases with no gene match: 10. Germline loops: CDR1 SGHRS, CDR2 YFSETQ. CDR3: CASSIRDRTGIQYF. CDR3 bases: TGCGCCAGCAGCATACGGGACAGGACGGGGATTCAGTACTTC. The whole variable domain, filled in from reference TRBV5-1 and TRBJ2-4, reads KAGVTQTPRYLIKTRGQQVTLSCSPISGHRSVSWYQQTPGQGLQFLFEYFSETQRNKGNFPGRFSGRQFSNSRSEMNVSTLELGDSALYLCASSIRDRTGIQYFGAGTRLSVL.

This chain joins TRBV9 and TRBJ2-3; 9 bases agree with TRBD2. This CDR3 comprises 16 residues. CDR1 is SGDLS, CDR2 YYNGEE, per germline. V lost 2 bases to trimming and J lost 3 bases; unmatched junction nucleotides: 7. In DNA, the CDR3 is TGTGCCAGCAGCGTGTTTAGCGGGGGAGGGACAGATACGCAGTATTTT. It encodes CASSVFSGGGTDTQYF.

The rearrangement joins TRBV5-5 to TRBJ2-3; 8 bases match TRBD2. Germline V gene sequence: CDR1 SGHKS, CDR2 YYEKEE (reference sequence). The CDR3 consists of 19 residues. Unmatched junction bases numbered 18, after V lost 2 bases and J lost 4 bases. CDR3 bases: TGTGCCAGCAGCTTCAGGGGAGCGGGAGAAGGGTGGACCGCAGATACGCAGTATTTT. This translates into CASSFRGAGEGWTADTQYF.

The chain carries TRBV4-2 and TRBJ1-5, with D tentatively TRBD1 (6 bases). The germline CDR1 and CDR2 sequences are LGHNA and YNFKEQ. The CDR3 totals 14 residues. Deletions cut 2 bases from V and 6 bases from J, with 11 bases between. The chain's CDR3 is CASSQLRGGQPQHF. Here the CDR3 DNA reads TGTGCCAGCAGCCAACTCAGGGGAGGTCAGCCCCAGCATTTT.